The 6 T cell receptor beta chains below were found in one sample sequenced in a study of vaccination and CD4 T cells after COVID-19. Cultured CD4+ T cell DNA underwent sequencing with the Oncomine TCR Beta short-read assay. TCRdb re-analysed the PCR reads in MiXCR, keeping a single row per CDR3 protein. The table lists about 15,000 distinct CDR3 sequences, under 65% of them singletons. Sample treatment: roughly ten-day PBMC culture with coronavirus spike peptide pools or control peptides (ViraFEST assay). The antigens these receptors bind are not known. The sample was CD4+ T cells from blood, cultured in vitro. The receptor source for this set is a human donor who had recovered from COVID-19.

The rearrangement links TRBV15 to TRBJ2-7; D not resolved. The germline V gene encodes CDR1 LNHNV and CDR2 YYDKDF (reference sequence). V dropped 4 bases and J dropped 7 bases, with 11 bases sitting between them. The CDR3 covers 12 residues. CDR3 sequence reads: CATSNPAREQYF. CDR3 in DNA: TGTGCCACCAGCAATCCCGCCCGGGAGCAGTACTTC.

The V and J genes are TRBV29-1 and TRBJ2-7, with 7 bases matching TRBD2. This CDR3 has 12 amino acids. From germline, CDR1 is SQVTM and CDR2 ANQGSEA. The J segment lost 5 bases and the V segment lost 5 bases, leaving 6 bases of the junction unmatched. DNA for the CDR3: TGCAGCGTTTCGGGGGGAGTCCACGAGCAGTACTTC. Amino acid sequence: CSVSGGVHEQYF.

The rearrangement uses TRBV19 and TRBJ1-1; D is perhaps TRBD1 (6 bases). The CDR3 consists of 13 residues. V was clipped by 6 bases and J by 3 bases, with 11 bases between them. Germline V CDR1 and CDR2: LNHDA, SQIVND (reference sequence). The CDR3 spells CASRRGVDTEAFF. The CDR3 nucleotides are TGTGCCAGTAGGAGGGGGGTAGACACTGAAGCTTTCTTT.

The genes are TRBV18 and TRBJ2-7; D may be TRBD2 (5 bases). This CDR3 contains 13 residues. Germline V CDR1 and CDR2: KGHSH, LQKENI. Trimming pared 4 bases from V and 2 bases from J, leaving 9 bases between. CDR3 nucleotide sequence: TGTGCCAGCTCACAAAGGGAGCCCTACGAGCAGTACTTC. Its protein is CASSQREPYEQYF.

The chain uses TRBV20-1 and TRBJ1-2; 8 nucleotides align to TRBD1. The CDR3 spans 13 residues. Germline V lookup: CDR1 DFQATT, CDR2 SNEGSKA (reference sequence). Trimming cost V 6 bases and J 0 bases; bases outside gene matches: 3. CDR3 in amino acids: CSAMDRANYGYTF. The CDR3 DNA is TGCAGTGCAATGGACAGGGCTAACTATGGCTACACCTTC.

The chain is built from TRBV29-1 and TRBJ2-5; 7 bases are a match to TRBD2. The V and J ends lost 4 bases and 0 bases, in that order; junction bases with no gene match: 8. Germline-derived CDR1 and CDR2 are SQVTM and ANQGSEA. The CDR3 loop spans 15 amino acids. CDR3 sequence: CSVVEWGGDQETQYF. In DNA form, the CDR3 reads TGCAGCGTTGTCGAGTGGGGGGGGGACCAAGAGACCCAGTACTTC.